These 30 T cell receptor beta chains originate from one sample sequenced in a study of a mutant IDH1 vaccine in newly diagnosed glioma (dated by TCRdb to the early 2020s). The sample's time point label, in plain terms: week 5, during vaccination. A 20-mer mutant IDH1 peptide at 300 micrograms in Montanide made up each vaccine dose, which was injected subcutaneously together with topical imiquimod. These receptors' antigens are unknown. Library preparation was by the immunoSEQ multiplex PCR assay. The immuneACCESS repertoire file appears here via TCRdb, limited to in-frame rearrangements. These files lack a portion of the clones; in checked studies, under half of the deficit traces to unresolved V genes, and the cause of the others is not known. For this sample there are over 50,000 clones; 80% to 90% appear just once. The top ten clonotypes cover about 4.2% of the sample. The material was PBMCs, obtained from a glioma patient whose treatment included an IDH1 peptide vaccine. These receptors were obtained from a woman in her 40s with glioma.

The chain links TRBV10-3 to TRBJ1-1, with D hard to call. Germline V CDR1 and CDR2: ENHRY, SYGVKD. The ends were cut back, 2 bases at V and 8 bases at J, with 9 bases in the middle. This CDR3 comprises 12 residues. CDR3 in DNA: TGTGCCATCAGTGAGGGGAGGAGAGAAGCTTTCTTT. This gives the protein CAISEGRREAFF.

The chain combines TRBV30 with TRBJ2-7; maybe TRBD1 (5 bases). The CDR3 is 15 residues long. The germline V gene has CDR1 GTSNPN and CDR2 SVGIG (reference sequence). Trimming pared 0 bases from V and 6 bases from J, leaving 18 bases between. The DNA of the CDR3 is TGTGCCTGGAGTGTACAGGTCCCCCTATCGGGCGAGCAGTACTTC. This gives the protein CAWSVQVPLSGEQYF.

This rearrangement joins TRBV27 to TRBJ2-3; D is uncertain. CDR3 length equals 15 residues. Trimming left V 5 bases short and J 2 bases short, with 14 bases between. Germline assignment: CDR1 MNHEY and CDR2 SMNVEV (reference sequence). CDR3 in amino acids: CASSPRASITDTQYF. Written as DNA, the CDR3 is TGTGCCAGCAGTCCCCGGGCCTCTATCACAGATACGCAGTATTTT.

The rearrangement links TRBV9 to TRBJ2-4; either TRBD1 or TRBD2 may supply D (6 bases each). The CDR3 has 13 residues. The germline V gene has CDR1 SGDLS and CDR2 YYNGEE. V was trimmed by 2 bases and J by 7 bases, leaving 10 bases between them. The CDR3 region is CASSVGGDNIQYF. DNA of the CDR3: TGTGCCAGCAGCGTCGGGGGCGACAACATTCAGTACTTC. The complete variable domain, with remaining parts taken from reference TRBV9 and TRBJ2-4, reads DSGVTQTPKHLITATGQRVTLRCSPRSGDLSVYWYQQSLDQGLQFLIQYYNGEERAKGNILERFSAQQFPDLHSELNLSSLELGDSALYFCASSVGGDNIQYFGAGTRLSVL.

This clone showed up just once. The rearrangement uses TRBV6-5 and TRBJ1-1, with D perhaps matching TRBD1 (6 bases). With 2 bases removed from V and 4 bases from J, the gap between germline ends came to 11 bases. The CDR3 is 14 amino acids. Germline V gene data show CDR1 as MNHEY and CDR2 as SVGAGI. The CDR3 spells CASSYDTGITEAFF. CDR3 sequence (DNA): TGTGCCAGCAGTTACGATACAGGGATCACTGAAGCTTTCTTT.

The CDR3 sequence is CASSLLGTTNEKLFF. CDR3 bases: TGCGCCAGCAGCTTGTTGGGTACAACTAATGAAAAACTGTTTTTT. The chain recombines TRBV5-1 with TRBJ1-4; D unresolved. This CDR3 has 15 residues. With 1 base removed from V and 0 bases from J, the gap between germline ends came to 7 bases. The germline V gene encodes CDR1 SGHRS and CDR2 YFSETQ.

The gene calls are TRBV30 and TRBJ1-3; D unresolved. Germline lookup yields CDR1 GTSNPN and CDR2 SVGIG (reference sequence). The CDR3 spans 13 residues. Trimming cost V 5 bases and J 0 bases, with 8 bases left between them. The CDR3 loop reads CAWATSSGNTIYF. The CDR3 bases are TGTGCCTGGGCTACGAGCTCTGGAAACACCATATATTTT.

This clone appeared a few times. The J gene is TRBJ1-5, the V gene TRBV7-2; D gene ambiguous. V lost 4 bases and J lost 5, with 12 bases in between. Per the germline V gene, CDR1 is SGHTA and CDR2 is FQGNSA. The CDR3 spans 14 residues. The CDR3 loop reads CASSSVNIDQPQHF. The CDR3 DNA reads TGTGCCAGCAGCTCAGTCAACATTGATCAGCCCCAGCATTTT.

This rearrangement joins TRBV10-2 to TRBJ1-2, with D maybe TRBD1 (5 bases). V was pared by 1 base and J by 4 bases, with 10 bases between. CDR1 and CDR2 from the germline V gene are WSHSY and SAAADI. The CDR3 runs to 14 residues. CDR3 amino acids: CASSEWGLSYGYTF. The CDR3 DNA reads as TGCGCCAGCAGTGAGTGGGGACTGTCCTATGGCTACACCTTC.

The CDR3 here is CASTPSRASYEQYF. The CDR3 coding sequence is TGTGCCAGCACCCCCTCGCGTGCCAGCTACGAGCAGTACTTC. V and J are TRBV7-8 and TRBJ2-7; no clear D gene. The CDR3 has 14 residues. With 7 bases removed from V and 3 bases from J, the gap between germline ends came to 16 bases. CDR1 is SGHVS, CDR2 FQNEAQ, per germline.

The chain carries TRBV25-1 and TRBJ2-3, with D perhaps matching TRBD1 (6 bases). The CDR3 is made up of 12 amino acids. Germline-derived CDR1 and CDR2 are MGHDK and SYGVNS. Trimming removed 6 bases from V and 7 bases from J, with 11 bases in between. The CDR3 DNA reads as TGTGCCAGCAGAGGGGGACCCCATACGCAGTATTTT. Translation gives CASRGGPHTQYF.

The chain carries TRBV12-5 and TRBJ2-1; D not certain. Trimming removed 3 bases at V and 0 bases at J, with 9 bases between. Germline CDR1 reads LGHNT; CDR2 reads FRNRAP. This CDR3 comprises 15 residues. The CDR3 nucleotides are TGTGCTAGTGGTTTCCTCAGAGTCTCCTACAATGAGCAGTTCTTC. Encoded protein: CASGFLRVSYNEQFF.

The chain links TRBV9 to TRBJ2-3; D assignment may be TRBD1 or TRBD2 (5 bases each). V lost 1 base, J lost 2 bases, and 11 bases lay in between. The germline V gene encodes CDR1 SGDLS and CDR2 YYNGEE. The CDR3 runs to 15 residues. This CDR3 reads CASSVWGTDTDTQYF. Written as DNA, the CDR3 is TGTGCCAGCAGCGTATGGGGGACGGACACAGATACGCAGTATTTT.

The J gene is TRBJ2-7, the V gene TRBV10-3; weak D call: TRBD1 (5 bases). Looked up from germline, CDR1 is ENHRY and CDR2 is SYGVKD. V lost 6 bases and J 5 bases, leaving 11 bases between the germline ends. The CDR3 is 12 amino acids. The CDR3 DNA reads TGTGCCATCAGGGACACTTCTCACGAGCAGTACTTC. This encodes CAIRDTSHEQYF.

The chain couples TRBV30 to TRBJ1-1; 8 nucleotides agree with TRBD1. This CDR3 has 13 residues. Germline CDR1 reads GTSNPN; CDR2 reads SVGIG (reference sequence). V was clipped by 3 bases and J by 4 bases; unmatched bases: 4. CDR3 bases: TGTGCCTGGAGACAGGGGGGCGTCACTGAAGCTTTCTTT. Amino acids: CAWRQGGVTEAFF.

The chain has TRBV10-2 and TRBJ1-2, with D hard to call. From germline, CDR1 is WSHSY and CDR2 SAAADI. V dropped 5 bases and J dropped 4 bases, with 14 bases sitting between them. The CDR3 extends over 14 amino acids. CDR3 amino acids: CASSSLAAGYGYTF. Here the CDR3 DNA reads TGCGCCAGCAGTTCCTTGGCAGCCGGCTATGGCTACACCTTC.

Comment on this clone: The junction departs from germline at one end; a sequencing error may be responsible. This chain joins TRBV5-1 and TRBJ2-2, with D unresolved. The CDR3 contains 14 residues. Germline values: CDR1 SGHRS, CDR2 YFSETQ. CDR3 sequence (DNA): TGCGCCAGCAGCTTGGCCGTGGCTACCGGTGAGCTGTTTTTT. It specifies CASSLAVATGELFF.

The V gene is TRBV4-3, the J gene TRBJ1-1, with D unresolved. Germline loops: CDR1 LGHNA, CDR2 YSLEER. CDR3 length: 13 residues. The V gene lost 4 bases and the J gene lost 4 bases, with 10 bases spanning the gap. CDR3 in amino acids: CASSLWSGTEAFF. The CDR3 DNA reads TGCGCCAGCAGCCTTTGGTCCGGCACTGAAGCTTTCTTT.

V gene TRBV7-3 combines with J gene TRBJ2-2; D unresolved. The CDR3 has 15 amino acids. With 4 bases removed from V and 7 bases from J, the gap between germline ends came to 16 bases. Per the germline V gene, CDR1 is SGHTA and CDR2 is FQGTGA. CDR3 in amino acids: CASSSLRRDGGELFF. CDR3 sequence (DNA): TGTGCCAGCAGCTCCCTTCGCCGCGACGGCGGGGAGCTGTTTTTT.

This chain connects TRBV29-1 to TRBJ2-1; D ambiguous. Trimming pared 7 bases from V and 7 bases from J, leaving 11 bases between. Germline lookup yields CDR1 SQVTM and CDR2 ANQGSEA. CDR3 size: 11 residues. CDR3 region: CSAYGGNEQFF. CDR3 bases: TGCAGCGCCTACGGCGGAAATGAGCAGTTCTTC.

The chain combines TRBV14 with TRBJ2-7; D gene uncertain. The CDR3 sequence is 17 residues long. CDR1 is SGHDN, CDR2 FVKESK, per germline. The V end was cut by 2 bases, the J end by 2 bases, with 19 bases between. The CDR3 loop is CASSQWRGSVGTYEQYF. The CDR3 region has the DNA TGTGCCAGCAGCCAATGGCGTGGTTCAGTAGGGACCTACGAGCAGTACTTC.

Details on this clone: Other DNA variants within this sample encode the same CDR3. V gene TRBV7-8 combines with J gene TRBJ1-2; 9 bases align to TRBD1. CDR3 length: 15 amino acids. Unmatched junction bases numbered 3, after V lost 0 bases and J lost 4 bases. CDR1 is SGHVS and CDR2 is FQNEAQ in the germline V gene. The CDR3 coding sequence is TGTGCCAGCAGCTTAGCAGCGACAGGGGGCTATGGCTACACCTTC. Translation: CASSLAATGGYGYTF.

V is TRBV7-9 and J is TRBJ1-1; TRBD1 might be the D (5 bases). CDR1 SEHNR and CDR2 FQNEAQ come from the germline V gene (reference sequence). V lost 6 bases and J 3 bases, leaving 17 bases between the germline ends. This CDR3 region has 15 residues. CDR3 sequence: CASRNVRGLDTEAFF. CDR3 in DNA: TGTGCCAGCAGAAACGTTAGGGGCCTTGACACTGAAGCTTTCTTT.

The V gene is TRBV2, the J gene TRBJ2-5; D remains unclear. V was shortened by 4 bases and J by 5 bases, with 14 bases between the two germline ends. The CDR3 extends over 14 amino acids. Germline V gene data show CDR1 as SNHLY and CDR2 as FYNNEI. The CDR3 nucleotides read TGTGCCAGCAGTGGGGTTGGTAGTTTGGAGACCCAGTACTTC. The encoded protein is CASSGVGSLETQYF.

J is TRBJ1-2 and V is TRBV7-2; a possible D gene is TRBD1 (5 bases). V was shortened by 0 bases and J by 6 bases, with 14 bases between the two germline ends. CDR1 and CDR2 (germline): SGHTA, FQGNSA. The CDR3 has 15 amino acids. The CDR3 protein is CASSLALGRGDGYTF. As DNA, the CDR3 is TGTGCCAGCAGCTTAGCCCTGGGACGGGGGGATGGCTACACCTTC.

This clone was seen more than once but under ten times. The chain joins TRBV5-4 to TRBJ1-6; D unclear. V lost 4 bases to trimming and J lost 7 bases, with 12 bases between them. The CDR3 totals 14 residues. The germline gives CDR1 SGHNT, CDR2 YYREEE (reference sequence). CDR3 in DNA: TGTGCCAGCAGCGCGGACGTCCCCAATTCACCCCTCCACTTT. This gives the protein CASSADVPNSPLHF. The full variable domain, rest sourced from reference TRBV5-4 and TRBJ1-6, is ETGVTQSPTHLIKTRGQQVTLRCSSQSGHNTVSWYQQALGQGPQFIFQYYREEENGRGNFPPRFSGLQFPNYSSELNVNALELDDSALYLCASSADVPNSPLHFGNGTRLTVT.

Only one count was recorded for this clone. The gene calls are TRBV28 and TRBJ2-7, with D maybe TRBD1 (5 bases). Germline V gene lookup returns CDR1 MDHEN and CDR2 SYDVKM. V lost 3 bases and J lost 9, with 27 bases in between. CDR3 length equals 17 residues. The CDR3 region is CASSFPASVAGRLWQYF. DNA of the CDR3: TGTGCCAGCAGTTTCCCAGCATCGGTGGCAGGGCGTCTGTGGCAGTACTTC.

The chain is built from TRBV2 and TRBJ1-2, with TRBD1 matching over 9 bases. This CDR3 is 17 amino acids long. V gave up 2 bases and J gave up 8 bases; unmatched junction bases: 15. Germline CDR1 SNHLY, CDR2 FYNNEI. DNA for the CDR3: TGTGCCAGCAGTGAATATTTTGCAGACAGGGGGTTCGGAGGCTACACCTTC. This sequence encodes CASSEYFADRGFGGYTF.

The rearrangement uses TRBV5-1 and TRBJ2-7; D not certain. The V gene lost 0 bases and the J gene lost 0 bases, with 10 bases spanning the gap. The length of the CDR3 is 15 residues. Per the germline V gene, CDR1 is SGHRS and CDR2 is YFSETQ. This CDR3 is CASSLGADGSYEQYF. The CDR3 bases are TGCGCCAGCAGCTTGGGCGCCGACGGCTCCTACGAGCAGTACTTC. Drawing the rest from reference TRBV5-1 and TRBJ2-7, the complete variable domain is KAGVTQTPRYLIKTRGQQVTLSCSPISGHRSVSWYQQTPGQGLQFLFEYFSETQRNKGNFPGRFSGRQFSNSRSEMNVSTLELGDSALYLCASSLGADGSYEQYFGPGTRLTVT.

The J gene is TRBJ2-5, the V gene TRBV6-1, with D possibly being TRBD2 (6 bases). V was pared by 6 bases and J by 5 bases, with 10 bases between. CDR1 is MNHNS, CDR2 SASEGT, per germline. The CDR3 covers 12 residues. CDR3 DNA: TGTGCCAGCAGGGCGGGGTTGGAGACCCAGTACTTC. Protein sequence: CASRAGLETQYF.